This T cell receptor beta chain came from a study of PD-1 blockade in mismatch repair-deficient tumors. Study-wide results and limits: Rapid post-treatment expansion, then contraction, generally preceding radiologic response, marked tumor-resident clones.

As concerns this clone: Its target is not known.

PCR or immunohistochemistry showed mismatch repair deficiency in every enrolled patient. The protocol was immunoSEQ multiplex PCR, while the TCRdb copy is restricted to in-frame clones and leaves out a portion. The table has tens of thousands of clones, roughly three quarters seen once; the top ten hold over 20%. Germline CDR1 is SEHNR and CDR2 is FQNEAQ (reference sequence). Trimming stripped 0 bases from V and 3 bases from J, with 17 bases between. This CDR3 is built from 18 residues. This specimen was peripheral blood, taken 4 weeks after starting pembrolizumab. The receptor comes from an adult with mismatch repair-deficient cancer. This chain uses TRBV7-9 with TRBJ2-2, with a weak D call TRBD2 (6 bases). The CDR3 DNA reads as TGTGCCAGCAGCTTAGCCCGCTTTGGGGGAGGTTACACCGGGGAGCTGTTTTTT. This encodes CASSLARFGGGYTGELFF.